The 15 T cell receptor beta chains reported below all come from one sample, sequenced in a study of CD8+ T cells in alopecia areata. cDNA prepared by RNA extraction and subsequent reverse transcription served as the template for sequencing. Only in-frame clones appear in the TCRdb table, and some are missing; sequencing was by immunoSEQ multiplex PCR. The table shows about 180,000 clones, with 65% to 75% occurring only once. The sample here was CD8+ T cells sorted from blood, taken at week 0. Receptors originate from a human donor with alopecia areata.

V usage is TRBV6-5 and J usage is TRBJ2-2; no firm D call. The CDR3 contains 15 residues. Trimming pared 2 bases from V and 5 bases from J, leaving 12 bases between. Germline lookup yields CDR1 MNHEY and CDR2 SVGAGI. The CDR3 nucleotides read TGTGCCAGCAGTTACGGATCACAGCCGACCGGGGAGCTGTTTTTT. It specifies CASSYGSQPTGELFF.

The chain is built from TRBV30 and TRBJ1-1; 7 bases align to TRBD1. The junction had 11 bases not matched to a gene; V was cut back by 5 bases and J by 5 bases. Germline lookup yields CDR1 GTSNPN and CDR2 SVGIG (reference sequence). The CDR3 has 14 residues. CDR3 sequence (DNA): TGTGCCTGGGGAGAACGACAGGGAGGGACTGAAGCTTTCTTT. This encodes CAWGERQGGTEAFF.

The CDR3 nucleotides are TGTGCCAGCAGTGTGGGGGGAAGGATGAACACTGAAGCTTTCTTT. Residues: CASSVGGRMNTEAFF. The genes are TRBV6-5 and TRBJ1-1, with D perhaps TRBD1 (5 bases). The V and J ends lost 5 bases and 0 bases respectively, with 13 bases between them. Per the germline V gene, CDR1 is MNHEY and CDR2 is SVGAGI. CDR3 length equals 15 residues.

V is TRBV7-9 and J is TRBJ2-7; D is unresolved. V was clipped by 5 bases and J by 4 bases, with 12 bases between them. This CDR3 comprises 13 residues. The germline V gene has CDR1 SEHNR and CDR2 FQNEAQ (reference sequence). CDR3 sequence reads: CASSPDARYEQYF. Written as DNA, the CDR3 is TGTGCCAGCAGCCCGGACGCGCGGTACGAGCAGTACTTC.

The CDR3 spells CASSAGTSPRNEQFF. The CDR3 nucleotides read TGTGCCAGCAGCGCCGGGACTAGTCCGCGAAATGAGCAGTTCTTC. The chain recombines TRBV7-9 with TRBJ2-1; TRBD2 aligns across 8 bases. The CDR3 spans 15 residues. Germline V gene data show CDR1 as SEHNR and CDR2 as FQNEAQ (reference sequence). J was trimmed by 7 bases and V by 5 bases; bases with no gene match: 10.

A few counts support this clone. The gene calls are TRBV5-1 and TRBJ2-1; 7 bases are shared with TRBD2. The CDR3 sequence is 15 residues long. Germline V gene data show CDR1 as SGHRS and CDR2 as YFSETQ. The J segment lost 4 bases and the V segment lost 3 bases, leaving 7 bases of the junction unmatched. The CDR3 DNA is TGCGCCAGCAGCTGGGGGACTACCCCTTACAATGAGCAGTTCTTC. It encodes CASSWGTTPYNEQFF.

This clone was found once. This chain links TRBV30 with TRBJ1-5; D might be TRBD1 (5 bases). In germline, CDR1 is GTSNPN, CDR2 SVGIG (reference sequence). The CDR3 length is 15 residues. Trimming removed 3 bases from V and 1 base from J, with 13 bases in between. The DNA for the CDR3 is TGTGCCTGGAGGGAGGGGACCTCCAGCAATCAGCCCCAGCATTTT. This translates into CAWREGTSSNQPQHF.

CDR3 sequence (DNA): TGTGCCAGCAGCCTCGGGACTGGAGCCTACGAGCAGTACTTC. The encoded protein is CASSLGTGAYEQYF. The chain couples TRBV7-2 to TRBJ2-7, with D maybe TRBD2 (6 bases). CDR1 and CDR2 from the germline V gene are SGHTA and FQGNSA. The CDR3 runs 14 residues. Trimming left V 5 bases short and J 2 bases short, with 13 bases between. Full variable domain (remainder filled in from reference TRBV7-2 and TRBJ2-7): GAGVSQSPSNKVTEKGKDVELRCDPISGHTALYWYRQSLGQGLEFLIYFQGNSAPDKSGLPSDRFSAERTGGSVSTLTIQRTQQEDSAVYLCASSLGTGAYEQYFGPGTRLTVT.

The chain employs TRBV7-9 and TRBJ2-2; no clear D. Germline V CDR1 and CDR2: SEHNR, FQNEAQ (reference sequence). The ends were cut back, 3 bases at V and 6 bases at J, with 8 bases in the middle. The CDR3 length is 13 residues. The CDR3 nucleotides read TGTGCCAGCAGCTTGGGCGCCTCCGGGGAGCTGTTTTTT. Its translation is CASSLGASGELFF.

This chain links TRBV29-1 with TRBJ2-7, with D tentatively TRBD1 (6 bases). Trimming took 6 bases from V and 6 from J, leaving 15 bases between them. CDR1 is SQVTM and CDR2 is ANQGSEA in the germline V gene. This CDR3 contains 12 residues. The DNA for the CDR3 is TGCAGCGTCATGGACAGCGCGCGCGAGCAGTACTTC. Translated, it gives CSVMDSAREQYF.

The chain couples TRBV25-1 to TRBJ2-5; 12 bases map to TRBD2. The CDR3 is made up of 17 amino acids. With V trimmed by 0 bases and J by 2 bases, 4 bases remained unmatched. Germline V CDR1 and CDR2: MGHDK, SYGVNS. The DNA for the CDR3 is TGTGCCAGCAGTGAATATTTGGGGACTAGCGGGCAAGAGACCCAGTACTTC. Translated, it gives CASSEYLGTSGQETQYF.

In the case of this clone: Different DNA sequences within this sample yield the same CDR3. This chain links TRBV11-2 with TRBJ2-7, with no clear D. Germline CDR1 and CDR2: SGHAT and FQNNGV. The germline V and J ends were trimmed by 1 base and 0 bases, with 1 base remaining between them. This CDR3 contains 12 residues. This CDR3 reads CASSLGSYEQYF. For the CDR3, the DNA is TGTGCCAGCAGCTTAGGCTCCTACGAGCAGTACTTC.

The chain combines TRBV7-9 with TRBJ2-1; D tentatively reads TRBD1 or TRBD2 (5 bases each). The V gene lost 0 bases and the J gene lost 7 bases, with 13 bases spanning the gap. Germline-derived CDR1 and CDR2 are SEHNR and FQNEAQ (reference sequence). This CDR3 is built from 15 residues. The CDR3 DNA is TGTGCCAGCAGCTTAGCCGGGACGGAGGATAATGAGCAGTTCTTC. Protein sequence: CASSLAGTEDNEQFF.

The rearrangement links TRBV15 to TRBJ2-7; D perhaps matches TRBD1 (6 bases). V was pared by 1 base and J by 2 bases, with 12 bases between. The CDR3 has 15 residues. CDR1 is LNHNV, CDR2 YYDKDF, per germline (reference sequence). CDR3 in DNA: TGTGCCACCAGCAGAGCGGGCAGGGGACCCTACGAGCAGTACTTC. Translated: CATSRAGRGPYEQYF.

This clone was seen only once. V is TRBV10-3 and J is TRBJ2-5; D is perhaps TRBD2 (6 bases). This CDR3 contains 15 residues. Trimming pared 5 bases from V and 5 bases from J, leaving 18 bases between. Germline-derived CDR1 and CDR2 are ENHRY and SYGVKD. The CDR3 coding sequence is TGTGCCATCAGTCTAACCTTGGGACTTCGCGAGACCCAGTACTTC. Protein product: CAISLTLGLRETQYF.